Following are 25 T cell receptor beta chains from one sample sequenced in a study of molecular identifiers for immune sequencing clone quantification. One entry per CDR3 protein results from TCRdb running MiXCR on the PCR reads. The sample includes about 640,000 distinct CDR3 sequences, 20% of them seen just once. The sample comprised naive CD8+ T cells from blood, with Jurkat cell RNA spiked in. Subset described: FACS-sorted CD8+CD4-CCR7+CD45RA+ naive T cells. These receptors came from a human donor in good health. Some libraries in this study had Jurkat cell RNA spiked in.

This clonotype showed up many times. The chain combines TRBV5-5 with TRBJ2-7, with TRBD1 matching over 10 bases. The CDR3 is made up of 14 amino acids. In germline, CDR1 is SGHKS, CDR2 YYEKEE (reference sequence). J was trimmed by 3 bases and V by 2 bases; bases with no gene match: 2. The chain's CDR3 is CASSFGTGVYEQYF. CDR3 in DNA: TGTGCCAGCAGCTTCGGGACAGGGGTCTACGAGCAGTACTTC.

This clonotype was recorded at least ten times. V usage is TRBV5-1 and J usage is TRBJ2-7, with 7 bases aligning to TRBD1. Trimming took 1 base from V and 0 from J; bases not matched to a gene: 13. CDR3 length equals 18 residues. Germline CDR1 SGHRS, CDR2 YFSETQ. The CDR3 protein is CASSLPTETGKYSYEQYF. For the CDR3, the DNA is TGCGCCAGCAGCTTGCCCACAGAGACAGGGAAATACTCCTACGAGCAGTACTTC.

This clonotype has a count of ten or more. This rearrangement joins TRBV19 to TRBJ2-3; 9 bases agree with TRBD2. The V segment lost 3 bases and the J segment 5 bases; nucleotides outside the gene matches: 6. CDR1 is LNHDA, CDR2 SQIVND, per germline (reference sequence). There are 15 residues in the CDR3. CDR3 loop: CASSIGGGALDTQYF. The CDR3 DNA follows: TGTGCCAGTAGTATCGGCGGGGGGGCTTTAGATACGCAGTATTTT. The whole variable domain, filled in from reference TRBV19 and TRBJ2-3, reads DGGITQSPKYLFRKEGQNVTLSCEQNLNHDAMYWYRQDPGQGLRLIYYSQIVNDFQKGDIAEGYSVSREKKESFPLTVTSAQKNPTAFYLCASSIGGGALDTQYFGPGTRLTVL.

For the CDR3, the DNA is TGTGCCAGCTCAACTCCAGGGGGTTCGAGCACCGGGGAGCTGTTTTTT. This translates into CASSTPGGSSTGELFF. The chain employs TRBV18 and TRBJ2-2; 7 nucleotides align to TRBD1. The CDR3 consists of 16 residues. The germline gives CDR1 KGHSH, CDR2 LQKENI. V dropped 5 bases and J dropped 4; count of bases not matched to a gene: 10.

The gene calls are TRBV28 and TRBJ2-7; D may match TRBD1 or TRBD2 (5 bases each). In germline, CDR1 is MDHEN, CDR2 SYDVKM. The CDR3 consists of 15 residues. The V gene lost 1 base and the J gene lost 0 bases, with 10 bases spanning the gap. The CDR3 reads CASSLLSGTSYEQYF. In DNA, the CDR3 is TGTGCCAGCAGTTTATTATCCGGGACCTCCTACGAGCAGTACTTC.

This clonotype was detected many times. The genes are TRBV7-6 and TRBJ1-1; D is possibly TRBD1 (6 bases). V was shortened by 0 bases and J by 5 bases, with 10 bases between the two germline ends. Germline lookup yields CDR1 SGHVS and CDR2 FNYEAQ. CDR3 length equals 14 residues. The CDR3 nucleotides read TGTGCCAGCAGCTTAGCGCAGGGGCCAACTGAAGCTTTCTTT. It translates to CASSLAQGPTEAFF.

This clonotype was observed many times. The J gene is TRBJ1-1, the V gene TRBV5-1; D may be TRBD1 (6 bases). The CDR3 runs 15 residues. Per germline, CDR1 SGHRS and CDR2 YFSETQ. V was clipped by 5 bases and J by 0 bases, with 14 bases between them. CDR3 sequence (DNA): TGCGCCAGCAGTTACGGGGGCGTCATGAACACTGAAGCTTTCTTT. It yields the protein CASSYGGVMNTEAFF.

This clonotype has ten or more counts. The chain recombines TRBV20-1 with TRBJ1-1, with D maybe TRBD1 (5 bases). V lost 7 bases and J 0 bases, leaving 15 bases between the germline ends. The CDR3 runs 14 residues. Germline V gene data show CDR1 as DFQATT and CDR2 as SNEGSKA (reference sequence). The chain's CDR3 is CSGGLRAMNTEAFF. The CDR3 DNA reads as TGCAGTGGGGGGTTGAGGGCCATGAACACTGAAGCTTTCTTT.

There are many counts of this clonotype. J is TRBJ2-1 and V is TRBV11-3, with 7 bases that match TRBD2. CDR1 and CDR2 from the germline V gene are SGHNT and YENEEA. V lost 2 bases to trimming and J lost 4 bases; unmatched junction nucleotides: 8. This CDR3 comprises 16 residues. CDR3 amino acids: CASSLHRGSLYNEQFF. CDR3 in DNA: TGTGCCAGCAGCTTACATCGCGGGAGTTTGTACAATGAGCAGTTCTTC.

This clonotype was observed a few times. This chain joins TRBV20-1 and TRBJ2-3; TRBD2 agrees at 7 bases. The length of the CDR3 is 16 residues. The V segment lost 3 bases and the J segment 5 bases; nucleotides outside the gene matches: 14. Germline lookup yields CDR1 DFQATT and CDR2 SNEGSKA (reference sequence). The DNA for the CDR3 is TGCAGTGCTAGGATCTACTCGCGGGAGATGATAGATACGCAGTATTTT. This sequence encodes CSARIYSREMIDTQYF.

A word on this clonotype: A much larger clone lies one base from this, so it may be a read error. The V gene is TRBV12-3 or TRBV12-4, the J gene TRBJ2-2; possibly TRBD1 for D (6 bases). The V and J ends lost 6 bases and 7 bases respectively, with 15 bases between them. The CDR3 sequence is 14 residues long. The CDR3 region is CASSRAGDGGELFF. The CDR3, as DNA: TGTGCCAGCAGCCGGGCAGGGGACGGCGGGGAGCTGTTTTTT.

This clonotype was counted many times. The rearrangement links TRBV14 to TRBJ2-5, with D perhaps matching TRBD1 (5 bases). V lost 4 bases and J 3 bases, leaving 12 bases between the germline ends. CDR3 length equals 14 residues. CDR1 is SGHDN, CDR2 FVKESK, per germline. The CDR3 reads CASSRLGAEETQYF. In DNA, the CDR3 is TGTGCCAGCAGCCGCTTAGGGGCCGAAGAGACCCAGTACTTC.

This clonotype was observed a few times. The chain couples TRBV20-1 to TRBJ1-4; D remains ambiguous. The CDR3 totals 13 residues. The V end lost 3 bases, the J end lost 8 bases, and 13 bases lay between the germline ends. Germline CDR1 and CDR2: DFQATT and SNEGSKA (reference sequence). In DNA, the CDR3 is TGCAGTGCTAGGCCCGGATTTTCGGAAAAACTGTTTTTT. This codes for CSARPGFSEKLFF.

This clonotype has only a few counts. The chain joins TRBV27 to TRBJ1-2; tentatively, D is TRBD1 (6 bases). Trimming removed 5 bases from V and 6 bases from J, with 19 bases in between. Looked up from germline, CDR1 is MNHEY and CDR2 is SMNVEV (reference sequence). This CDR3 has 15 amino acids. The DNA of the CDR3 is TGTGCCAGCAGTAAAGAACCCTTCACAGGGAATGGCTACACCTTC. This sequence encodes CASSKEPFTGNGYTF.

This clonotype was detected ten times or more. DNA of the CDR3: TGCGCCAGCAGCTCGGGGGGATCGGACTACGAGCAGTACTTC. It yields the protein CASSSGGSDYEQYF. The chain couples TRBV5-1 to TRBJ2-7, with 7 bases matching TRBD2. The CDR3 runs 14 residues. In germline, CDR1 is SGHRS, CDR2 YFSETQ. Trimming cost V 3 bases and J 3 bases; bases outside gene matches: 6.

This clonotype was counted many times. The chain is built from TRBV2 and TRBJ1-1; weak D call: TRBD1 (6 bases). This CDR3 contains 15 residues. From germline, CDR1 is SNHLY and CDR2 FYNNEI. V shed 3 bases and J shed 4 bases, with 15 bases lying between them. CDR3 in amino acids: CASSDPRGAGTEAFF. Here the CDR3 DNA reads TGTGCCAGCAGTGACCCCCGGGGGGCCGGCACTGAAGCTTTCTTT.

In this sample, this clonotype turned up many times. The chain links TRBV19 to TRBJ2-2; D might be TRBD2 (5 bases). The CDR3 spans 14 residues. In germline, CDR1 is LNHDA, CDR2 SQIVND (reference sequence). The V and J ends lost 5 bases and 3 bases respectively, with 10 bases between them. DNA for the CDR3: TGTGCCAGTAGTTTGGAGGCTTACACCGGGGAGCTGTTTTTT. This encodes CASSLEAYTGELFF.

Of note for this clonotype: Since a much larger clone is just one base distant, this may be a read error. The gene calls are TRBV4-3 and TRBJ1-4, with D maybe TRBD1 (6 bases). Germline CDR1 LGHNA, CDR2 YSLEER. CDR3 length: 16 residues. V lost 4 bases to trimming and J lost 6 bases, with 18 bases between them. CDR3: CASSRGGWQTDEKLFF. The CDR3 nucleotides are TGCGCCAGCAGCCGAGGGGGTTGGCAAACCGATGAAAAACTGTTTTTT.

This clonotype occurred many times. One end of the junction does not line up with germline, which may come from a read error. The CDR3 here is CASSPTWDYSYEQYF. The CDR3 nucleotides read TGTGCCAGCAGTCCGACTTGGGACTACTCCTATGAGCAGTACTTC. The chain is built from TRBV28 and TRBJ2-7; 7 bases are a match to TRBD2. CDR1 is MDHEN, CDR2 SYDVKM, per germline. This CDR3 spans 15 amino acids.

The V and J genes are TRBV30 and TRBJ2-1; 8 positions match TRBD2. V shed 8 bases, J shed 2 bases, and the junction held 8 bases outside the gene matches. Per germline, CDR1 GTSNPN and CDR2 SVGIG (reference sequence). This CDR3 contains 14 residues. The CDR3 spells CAGTQRGTYNEQFF. The CDR3 region has the DNA TGTGCCGGCACCCAGCGGGGGACCTACAATGAGCAGTTCTTC.

Concerning this clonotype itself: A read error is possible here, since a much larger clone lies one base away. The CDR3 DNA reads TGTGCCAGCAGTATCCCGATAGGGACGCTTAACTATGGCTACACCTTC. Encoded protein: CASSIPIGTLNYGYTF. The gene calls are TRBV28 and TRBJ1-2; TRBD1 is a possible D gene (5 bases). V lost 5 bases, J lost 1 base, and 17 bases lay in between. The germline gives CDR1 MDHEN, CDR2 SYDVKM. The CDR3 is 16 residues long.

This clonotype was picked up many times. The CDR3 spells CAISAGSYEQYF. The DNA for the CDR3 is TGTGCCATCAGTGCGGGGTCCTACGAGCAGTACTTC. V gene TRBV10-3 combines with J gene TRBJ2-7, with D tentatively TRBD2 (5 bases). Germline CDR1 and CDR2: ENHRY and SYGVKD. Trimming stripped 4 bases from V and 1 base from J, with 5 bases between. The CDR3 consists of 12 residues.

There are many counts of this clonotype. CDR3 amino acids: CASTIGLAGVEQFF. The CDR3 nucleotides read TGTGCCAGCACCATAGGACTAGCGGGAGTCGAGCAGTTCTTC. The chain combines TRBV28 with TRBJ2-1; TRBD2 matches at 13 bases. Germline CDR1 is MDHEN and CDR2 is SYDVKM. V lost 7 bases and J lost 10; bases outside the gene matches: 7. CDR3 size: 14 residues.

As regards this clonotype: Since a much larger clone is just one base distant, this may be a read error. The gene calls are TRBV12-3 or TRBV12-4 and TRBJ2-5; D unresolved. This CDR3 has 13 amino acids. The CDR3 reads CAGSLYLGETQYF. The CDR3 coding sequence is TGTGCCGGCAGTTTATACCTGGGGGAGACCCAGTACTTC.

The rearrangement links TRBV11-3 to TRBJ2-1, with TRBD2 matching 10 bases. The CDR3 is 15 residues long. Germline V CDR1 and CDR2: SGHNT, YENEEA. V was pared by 5 bases and J by 7 bases, with 8 bases of the junction left unmatched. The CDR3 here is CASSRSSGGENEQFF. The DNA for the CDR3 is TGTGCCAGCAGCCGGTCTAGCGGGGGAGAAAATGAGCAGTTCTTC.